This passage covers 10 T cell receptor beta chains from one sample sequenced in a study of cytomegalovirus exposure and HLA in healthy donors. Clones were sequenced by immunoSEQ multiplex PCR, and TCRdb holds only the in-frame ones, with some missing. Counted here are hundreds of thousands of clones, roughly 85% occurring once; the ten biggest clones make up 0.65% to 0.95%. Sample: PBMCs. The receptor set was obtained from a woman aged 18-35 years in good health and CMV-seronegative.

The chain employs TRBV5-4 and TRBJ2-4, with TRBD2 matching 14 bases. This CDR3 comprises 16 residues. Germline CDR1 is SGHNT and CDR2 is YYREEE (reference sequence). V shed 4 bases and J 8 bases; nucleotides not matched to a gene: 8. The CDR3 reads CASSGGTSGRIDIQYF. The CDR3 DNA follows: TGTGCCAGCAGCGGAGGGACTAGCGGGAGAATCGACATTCAGTACTTC.

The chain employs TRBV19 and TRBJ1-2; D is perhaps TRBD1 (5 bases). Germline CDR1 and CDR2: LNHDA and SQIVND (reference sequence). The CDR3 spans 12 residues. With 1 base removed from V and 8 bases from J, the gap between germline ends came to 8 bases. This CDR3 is CASSIAGHGYTF. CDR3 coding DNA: TGTGCCAGTAGTATAGCAGGGCACGGCTACACCTTC. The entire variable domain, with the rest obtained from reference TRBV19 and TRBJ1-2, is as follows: DGGITQSPKYLFRKEGQNVTLSCEQNLNHDAMYWYRQDPGQGLRLIYYSQIVNDFQKGDIAEGYSVSREKKESFPLTVTSAQKNPTAFYLCASSIAGHGYTFGSGTRLTVV.

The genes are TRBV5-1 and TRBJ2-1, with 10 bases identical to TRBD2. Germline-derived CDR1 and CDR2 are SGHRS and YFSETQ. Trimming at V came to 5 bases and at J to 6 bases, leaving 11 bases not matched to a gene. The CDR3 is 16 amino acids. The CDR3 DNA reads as TGCGCCAGCAGTAAGGATAGCGGGGGGAATATCAATGAGCAGTTCTTC. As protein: CASSKDSGGNINEQFF. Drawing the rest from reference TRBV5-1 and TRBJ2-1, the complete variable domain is KAGVTQTPRYLIKTRGQQVTLSCSPISGHRSVSWYQQTPGQGLQFLFEYFSETQRNKGNFPGRFSGRQFSNSRSEMNVSTLELGDSALYLCASSKDSGGNINEQFFGPGTRLTVL.

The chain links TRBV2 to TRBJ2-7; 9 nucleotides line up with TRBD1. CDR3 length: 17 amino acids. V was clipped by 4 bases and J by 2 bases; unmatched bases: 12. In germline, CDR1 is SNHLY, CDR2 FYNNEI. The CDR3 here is CASSARLTGGFTYEQYF. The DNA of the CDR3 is TGTGCCAGCAGTGCCCGCCTGACAGGGGGGTTTACCTACGAGCAGTACTTC.

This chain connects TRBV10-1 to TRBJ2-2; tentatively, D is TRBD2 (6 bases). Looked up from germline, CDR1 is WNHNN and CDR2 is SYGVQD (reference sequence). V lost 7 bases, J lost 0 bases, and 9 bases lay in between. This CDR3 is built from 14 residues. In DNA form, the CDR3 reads TGCGCCAGCAACCTAGCGCCGAACACCGGGGAGCTGTTTTTT. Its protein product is CASNLAPNTGELFF.

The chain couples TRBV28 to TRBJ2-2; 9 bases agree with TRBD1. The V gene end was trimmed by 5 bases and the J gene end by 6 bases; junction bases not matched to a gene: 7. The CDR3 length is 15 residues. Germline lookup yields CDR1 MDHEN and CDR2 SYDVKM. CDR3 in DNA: TGTGCCAGCAGTCCCCGGGACAGGGTGGCCGGGGAGCTGTTTTTT. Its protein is CASSPRDRVAGELFF.

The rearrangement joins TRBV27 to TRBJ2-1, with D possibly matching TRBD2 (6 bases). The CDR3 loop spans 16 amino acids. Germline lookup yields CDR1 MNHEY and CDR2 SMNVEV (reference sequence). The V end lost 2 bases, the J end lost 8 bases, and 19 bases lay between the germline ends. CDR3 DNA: TGTGCCAGCAGTTTAGTTAGCCCACTGGGAGGCCATGAGCAGTTCTTC. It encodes CASSLVSPLGGHEQFF.

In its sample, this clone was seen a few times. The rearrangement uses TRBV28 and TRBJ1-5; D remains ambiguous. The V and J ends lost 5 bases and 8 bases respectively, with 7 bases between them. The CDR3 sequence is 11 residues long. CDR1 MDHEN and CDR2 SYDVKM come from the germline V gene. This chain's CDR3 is CASSAGKPQHF. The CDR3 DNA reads TGTGCCAGCAGTGCGGGGAAGCCCCAGCATTTT. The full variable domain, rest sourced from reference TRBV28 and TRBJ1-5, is DVKVTQSSRYLVKRTGEKVFLECVQDMDHENMFWYRQDPGLGLRLIYFSYDVKMKEKGDIPEGYSVSREKKERFSLILESASTNQTSMYLCASSAGKPQHFGDGTRLSIL.

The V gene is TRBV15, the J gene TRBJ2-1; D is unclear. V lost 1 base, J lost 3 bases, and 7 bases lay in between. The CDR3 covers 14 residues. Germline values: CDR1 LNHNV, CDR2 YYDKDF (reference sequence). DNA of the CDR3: TGTGCCACCAGCAGAGGCGGCCTCTACAATGAGCAGTTCTTC. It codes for CATSRGGLYNEQFF.

As DNA, the CDR3 is TGTGCCAGCAGTCCTCCGACTAGACCCCACGAGCAGTACTTC. Translated, it gives CASSPPTRPHEQYF. The rearrangement links TRBV28 to TRBJ2-7; possibly TRBD2 for D (6 bases). The CDR3 extends over 14 amino acids. Per the germline V gene, CDR1 is MDHEN and CDR2 is SYDVKM. The V end was cut by 5 bases, the J end by 5 bases, with 16 bases between. Variable domain in full (rest from reference TRBV28 and TRBJ2-7): DVKVTQSSRYLVKRTGEKVFLECVQDMDHENMFWYRQDPGLGLRLIYFSYDVKMKEKGDIPEGYSVSREKKERFSLILESASTNQTSMYLCASSPPTRPHEQYFGPGTRLTVT.